Presented here are 2 T cell receptor beta chains from one specimen sequenced in a study of T cell responses to AZD1222 COVID-19 vaccine. Libraries were prepared by immunoSEQ multiplex PCR; TCRdb keeps only in-frame clonotypes and omits some of them. The table has about 100,000 clones, about 87% seen once. This material consisted of peripheral blood, taken on day 0 of AZD1222 vaccination. All receptors come from an adult in good health.

This clone was found once. The V call is TRBV27, the J call TRBJ1-2; 11 nucleotides align to TRBD1. The V and J ends lost 5 bases and 2 bases, in that order; junction bases with no gene match: 10. The CDR3 is 17 amino acids. Germline-derived CDR1 and CDR2 are MNHEY and SMNVEV (reference sequence). For the CDR3, the DNA is TGTGCCAGCAGTCCAGGGCCGGGACAGGGGGAAAACTATGGCTACACCTTC. It is translated as CASSPGPGQGENYGYTF.

This chain links TRBV7-2 with TRBJ2-1; TRBD1 might be the D (6 bases). Germline loops: CDR1 SGHTA, CDR2 FQGNSA. Trimming took 5 bases from V and 0 from J, leaving 11 bases between them. This CDR3 is built from 15 residues. The CDR3 nucleotides are TGTGCCAGCAGCGCCACAGGGAGCTCCTACAATGAGCAGTTCTTC. This sequence encodes CASSATGSSYNEQFF.